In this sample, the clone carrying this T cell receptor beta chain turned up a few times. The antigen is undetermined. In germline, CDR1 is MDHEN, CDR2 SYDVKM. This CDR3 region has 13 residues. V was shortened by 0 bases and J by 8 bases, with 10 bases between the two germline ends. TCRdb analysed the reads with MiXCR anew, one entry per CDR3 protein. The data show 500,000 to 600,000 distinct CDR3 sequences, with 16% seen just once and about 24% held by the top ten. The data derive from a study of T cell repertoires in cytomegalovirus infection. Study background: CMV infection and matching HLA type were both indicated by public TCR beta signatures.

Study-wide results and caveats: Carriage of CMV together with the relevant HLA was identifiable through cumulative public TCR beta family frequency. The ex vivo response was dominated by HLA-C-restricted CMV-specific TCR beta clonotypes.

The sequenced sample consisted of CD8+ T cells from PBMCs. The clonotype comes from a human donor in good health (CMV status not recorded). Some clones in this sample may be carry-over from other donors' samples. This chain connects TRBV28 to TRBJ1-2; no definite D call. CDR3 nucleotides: TGTGCCAGCAGTTTATGGGACGGCGGAGGCTACACCTTC. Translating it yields CASSLWDGGGYTF.